This T cell receptor beta chain was captured by sequencing in a study of blood T cell repertoires in COVID-19. Background on the study: Acute-phase and convalescent COVID-19 samples originated in the United States, Italy and Spain.

Across under 25 US areas, participants ranged in age from about 18 to 90 years. Participant-reported clinical history was the basis for cohort assignment. Authors' processing steps: Estimation of nucleated cell counts was performed using reference gene primer amplification. Assay used: immunoSEQ multiplex PCR; TCRdb lists only in-frame clones, some missing. The V and J calls and the clone size are those of that table, but D and trimming were determined from the DNA. The repertoire holds about 210,000 clones, more than 80% seen once, with 6.5% to 9% in the top ten. Input material: PBMCs or T cells enriched from blood (not recorded which). This receptor was taken from a woman aged 18-29 years who had recovered from COVID-19.

The CDR3 nucleotides are TGTGCCACCCTGCTGGGGGGGAGAGGGAACACTGAAGCTTTCTTT. Amino acid sequence: CATLLGGRGNTEAFF. This sequence joins TRBV6-5 and TRBJ1-1; D possibly corresponds to TRBD1 (5 bases). V dropped 10 bases and J dropped 1 base, with 19 bases sitting between them. The CDR3 runs 15 residues. Germline CDR1 is MNHEY and CDR2 is SVGAGI.